The 28 T cell receptor beta chains listed next were all sequenced from one sample in a study of early T cells in non-severe SARS-CoV-2 infection. TCRdb reanalysed the 5' RACE reads using MiXCR and keeps one entry per CDR3 protein. Of about 22,000 distinct CDR3 sequences listed, approximately 4.5% are singletons. Input material: whole blood. The receptors derive from an adult who was a healthcare worker with PCR-confirmed SARS-CoV-2 infection or an uninfected control (not recorded which).

A few counts support this clonotype. The chain employs TRBV2 and TRBJ2-5; tentative D call: TRBD2 (5 bases). Germline values: CDR1 SNHLY, CDR2 FYNNEI. V was pared by 4 bases and J by 1 base, with 7 bases between. The CDR3 extends over 13 amino acids. The CDR3 loop is CASSGAGQETQYF. The CDR3 bases are TGTGCCAGCAGTGGGGCGGGCCAAGAGACCCAGTACTTC.

This clonotype was observed many times. V and J are TRBV7-6 and TRBJ2-3; the D is unclear. Germline V CDR1 and CDR2: SGHVS, FNYEAQ. V shed 8 bases and J shed 5 bases, with 8 bases lying between them. CDR3 length: 11 amino acids. The CDR3 here is CASGRVDTQYF. The CDR3, as DNA: TGTGCCAGCGGACGAGTAGATACGCAGTATTTT. The whole variable domain, remainder taken from reference TRBV7-6 and TRBJ2-3, is GAGVSQSPRYKVTKRGQDVALRCDPISGHVSLYWYRQALGQGPEFLTYFNYEAQQDKSGLPNDRFSAERPEGSISTLTIQRTEQRDSAMYRCASGRVDTQYFGPGTRLTVL.

In this sample, this clonotype turned up many times. The chain has TRBV7-3 and TRBJ2-7; D may match TRBD1 or TRBD2 (5 bases each). V lost 3 bases, J lost 6 bases, and 12 bases lay in between. This CDR3 comprises 13 residues. CDR1 and CDR2 from the germline V gene are SGHTA and FQGTGA. CDR3 nucleotides: TGTGCCAGCAGCTTTGTCGGGGCTGGCGAGCAGTACTTC. It yields the protein CASSFVGAGEQYF.

In its sample, this clonotype is medium-sized. The V gene is TRBV6-6, the J gene TRBJ2-3; D not resolved. The CDR3 is made up of 12 amino acids. Germline V gene lookup returns CDR1 MNHNY and CDR2 SVGAGI (reference sequence). V lost 2 bases and J 6 bases, leaving 6 bases between the germline ends. The CDR3 DNA reads as TGTGCCAGCAGTTACAGTAAGGATACGCAGTATTTT. It codes for CASSYSKDTQYF.

This clonotype was seen a few times. The chain uses TRBV5-8 and TRBJ2-5; TRBD2 matches 9 bases. Germline CDR1 and CDR2: SGHTS and YDEGEE. There are 14 residues in the CDR3. The trim removed 3 bases at V and 3 bases at J, leaving 3 bases unmatched. This CDR3 is CASSSLAGEETQYF. The CDR3 nucleotides read TGTGCCAGCAGCTCCTTAGCGGGGGAAGAGACCCAGTACTTC.

This clonotype was detected a few times. The CDR3: CSARTGINYEQYF. CDR3 DNA: TGCAGTGCTAGAACAGGGATAAACTACGAGCAGTACTTC. This chain links TRBV20-1 with TRBJ2-7; maybe TRBD1 (6 bases). This CDR3 has 13 amino acids. Germline V gene lookup returns CDR1 DFQATT and CDR2 SNEGSKA (reference sequence). The V end was cut by 2 bases, the J end by 3 bases, with 11 bases between.

This clonotype counts as medium-sized. V and J are TRBV12-3 or TRBV12-4 and TRBJ1-1; perhaps TRBD1 as D (6 bases). Trimming pared 6 bases from V and 3 bases from J, leaving 14 bases between. The CDR3 has 14 amino acids. The CDR3 spells CASRSTGQDTEAFF. The CDR3 nucleotides read TGTGCCAGCAGGTCGACAGGTCAGGACACTGAAGCTTTCTTT.

This clonotype was found many times. This chain links TRBV6-6 with TRBJ2-5; 7 bases align to TRBD2. The trim removed 6 bases at V and 11 bases at J, leaving 18 bases unmatched. Looked up from germline, CDR1 is MNHNY and CDR2 is SVGAGI (reference sequence). The CDR3 is 15 residues long. This chain's CDR3 is CASSQTSVPGESQYF. CDR3 coding DNA: TGTGCCAGCAGCCAAACTAGCGTCCCGGGGGAGAGTCAGTACTTC.

This clonotype was seen many times. The chain carries TRBV5-1 and TRBJ2-3; TRBD1 is a possible D gene (6 bases). This CDR3 spans 15 amino acids. V was trimmed by 4 bases and J by 6 bases, leaving 18 bases between them. Germline-derived CDR1 and CDR2 are SGHRS and YFSETQ. This CDR3 is CASSVGTQDSDTQYF. DNA of the CDR3: TGCGCCAGCAGCGTTGGGACACAGGACTCGGATACGCAGTATTTT.

This clonotype has a count of ten or more. V and J are TRBV11-2 and TRBJ2-1, with 9 bases aligning to TRBD1. The CDR3 sequence is 16 residues long. Germline CDR1 is SGHAT and CDR2 is FQNNGV. V lost 4 bases and J lost 7; bases outside the gene matches: 11. CDR3 region: CASSSRGTGIRNEQFF. The CDR3 DNA reads as TGTGCCAGCAGCTCGCGTGGGACAGGGATAAGGAATGAGCAGTTCTTC.

This clonotype was observed a few times. The chain recombines TRBV7-2 with TRBJ2-3, with a weak D call TRBD1 (5 bases). Germline CDR1 and CDR2: SGHTA and FQGNSA. V was pared by 6 bases and J by 1 base, with 14 bases between. The CDR3 contains 15 residues. CDR3 nucleotide sequence: TGTGCCAGCAGGCCCAAGGGGTTCGGCACAGATACGCAGTATTTT. It yields the protein CASRPKGFGTDTQYF.

The V and J genes are TRBV30 and TRBJ2-7; 12 nucleotides match TRBD2. The CDR3 extends over 14 amino acids. Trimming took 3 bases from V and 4 from J; bases not matched to a gene: 4. The germline gives CDR1 GTSNPN, CDR2 SVGIG (reference sequence). The CDR3 nucleotides read TGTGCCTGGAGAAGGACTAGCGGGGTTTACGAGCAGTACTTC. It translates to CAWRRTSGVYEQYF.

This clonotype is categorized as medium-sized. The chain links TRBV20-1 to TRBJ2-1; 10 nucleotides line up with TRBD1. The V gene's germline CDR1 is DFQATT and CDR2 SNEGSKA (reference sequence). The CDR3 extends over 14 amino acids. Trimming at V came to 5 bases and at J to 7 bases, leaving 8 bases not matched to a gene. In nucleotides, the CDR3 is TGCAGTGCTTCCGGGACAGGGGACTTAAATGAGCAGTTCTTC. This encodes CSASGTGDLNEQFF.

The DNA for the CDR3 is TGTGCCAGCAGCACCACTAGCGGGGGCACAGATACGCAGTATTTT. Its translation is CASSTTSGGTDTQYF. The V and J genes are TRBV7-3 and TRBJ2-3; TRBD2 agrees at 10 bases. Per germline, CDR1 SGHTA and CDR2 FQGTGA. After removal of 5 bases from V and 1 base from J, the junction contained 3 bases not matched to a gene. The CDR3 runs to 15 residues.

This clonotype was detected ten times or more. The gene calls are TRBV6-6 and TRBJ1-2; D is unresolved. Germline V gene data show CDR1 as MNHNY and CDR2 as SVGAGI (reference sequence). The CDR3 contains 14 residues. Trimming took off 8 bases at V and 0 bases at J, with 13 bases between the two ends. The CDR3 bases are TGTGCCAGCGTCCGGGGAGTCGCTAACTATGGCTACACCTTC. Amino acid sequence: CASVRGVANYGYTF.

This clonotype was found a few times. This chain joins TRBV3-2 and TRBJ2-3; the table names TRBD2, a call not compared with the DNA. TRBV3-2 is classified as a pseudogene. This CDR3 contains 18 residues. The CDR3 DNA reads TGTGCCAGCAGCCCTCGGGACTACCCCCGGGAACAGGCAGATACGCAGTATTTT. Its translation is CASSPRDYPREQADTQYF.

At least ten counts were recorded for this clonotype. J is TRBJ2-1 and V is TRBV5-1, with 12 nucleotides matching TRBD2. V trimming: 3 bases; J trimming: 9 bases; junction bases outside the gene matches: 7. The CDR3 is made up of 15 amino acids. The germline gives CDR1 SGHRS, CDR2 YFSETQ. CDR3 in DNA: TGCGCCAGCAGCTCCTCTAGCGGGGGGGCCCGTGAGCAGTTCTTC. Translating gives CASSSSSGGAREQFF.

At least ten counts were recorded for this clonotype. The rearrangement joins TRBV4-3 to TRBJ2-7, with D uncertain. The germline V gene encodes CDR1 LGHNA and CDR2 YSLEER. The V and J ends lost 0 bases and 3 bases respectively, with 15 bases between them. The CDR3 has 16 amino acids. CDR3 nucleotides: TGCGCCAGCAGCCAAGAGGTCGGCATCCAGAGCTACGAGCAGTACTTC. It translates to CASSQEVGIQSYEQYF.

Many counts were recorded for this clonotype. J is TRBJ2-7 and V is TRBV25-1, with TRBD2 identical over 9 bases. The ends lost 7 bases at V and 6 bases at J; junction bases unmatched: 10. The CDR3 totals 14 residues. Germline lookup yields CDR1 MGHDK and CDR2 SYGVNS. The CDR3 nucleotides read TGTGCCAGCACTCTCGCGGGGGGGTCCGGCGAGCAGTACTTC. Amino acid sequence: CASTLAGGSGEQYF.

Ten or more counts support this clonotype. The chain couples TRBV7-2 to TRBJ2-3, with 8 bases fitting TRBD2. The CDR3 sequence is 14 residues long. With 6 bases clipped from V and 6 bases from J, the junction kept 8 bases outside the gene matches. Germline V lookup: CDR1 SGHTA, CDR2 FQGNSA. The DNA for the CDR3 is TGTGCCAGCAGGCCCGGGGGGGCGTGGGATACGCAGTATTTT. Residues: CASRPGGAWDTQYF.

This clonotype was found many times. This chain uses TRBV11-3 with TRBJ1-1; D gene ambiguous. Germline loops: CDR1 SGHNT, CDR2 YENEEA. The CDR3 totals 16 residues. Trimming removed 0 bases at V and 4 bases at J, with 15 bases between. Written as DNA, the CDR3 is TGTGCCAGCAGCTTAGACTCGCCGGGAACTTTCACTGAAGCTTTCTTT. Translating it yields CASSLDSPGTFTEAFF.

This clonotype was recorded at least ten times. Here the CDR3 DNA reads TGCAGCGTGGCGGGATTTAGAGGGGCGACCACAGATACGCAGTATTTT. Translated, it gives CSVAGFRGATTDTQYF. The V call is TRBV29-1, the J call TRBJ2-3; D is perhaps TRBD2 (6 bases). CDR1 and CDR2 from the germline V gene are SQVTM and ANQGSEA. With 6 bases removed from V and 2 bases from J, the gap between germline ends came to 21 bases. This CDR3 contains 16 residues.

Sample share makes this clonotype medium-sized (0.01 to 0.1%). The chain has TRBV11-2 and TRBJ2-1, with 11 positions matching TRBD2. The ends lost 5 bases at V and 9 bases at J; junction bases unmatched: 6. In germline, CDR1 is SGHAT, CDR2 FQNNGV. This CDR3 contains 14 residues. The CDR3: CASSVSGGAIEQFF. In nucleotides, the CDR3 is TGTGCCAGCAGCGTTAGCGGGGGGGCCATTGAGCAGTTCTTC.

This clonotype rates as medium-sized (0.01 to 0.1%). This sequence joins TRBV27 and TRBJ1-2, with D possibly TRBD1 on 5 matching bases. The CDR3 extends over 13 amino acids. V was clipped by 5 bases and J by 4 bases, with 11 bases between them. Per germline, CDR1 MNHEY and CDR2 SMNVEV (reference sequence). CDR3 amino acids: CASSSTGAYGYTF. CDR3 coding DNA: TGTGCCAGCAGTAGTACAGGTGCCTATGGCTACACCTTC.

This clonotype was seen many times. V usage is TRBV19 and J usage is TRBJ2-4; a possible D gene is TRBD1 (6 bases). The CDR3 runs 15 residues. Deletions cut 1 base from V and 8 bases from J, with 15 bases between. Per the germline V gene, CDR1 is LNHDA and CDR2 is SQIVND (reference sequence). The CDR3 loop reads CASSIGAGVKDIQYF. As DNA, the CDR3 is TGTGCCAGTAGTATAGGGGCAGGGGTTAAGGACATTCAGTACTTC.

This clonotype was detected many times. J is TRBJ2-7 and V is TRBV28, with D possibly being TRBD1 (6 bases). This CDR3 region has 15 residues. CDR1 and CDR2 (germline): MDHEN, SYDVKM. Trimming took off 4 bases at V and 3 bases at J, with 16 bases between the two ends. The CDR3 reads CASSSWLQGIYEQYF. The CDR3 nucleotides are TGTGCCAGCAGTTCGTGGTTACAGGGAATCTACGAGCAGTACTTC.

This clonotype was observed many times. The junction does not match germline at one end; this may be a read error. The chain joins TRBV10-2 to TRBJ2-7, with 14 bases lining up with TRBD2. Germline CDR1 is WSHSY and CDR2 is SAAADI. The CDR3 has 13 residues. The CDR3: CASSEGLAGGLFF. The CDR3 nucleotides read TGCGCCAGCAGTGAGGGACTAGCGGGGGGCCTGTTCTTC.

This clonotype was seen repeatedly, ten times or more. The chain has TRBV7-8 and TRBJ2-1; TRBD2 matches 14 bases. The CDR3 contains 19 residues. Looked up from germline, CDR1 is SGHVS and CDR2 is FQNEAQ. Losses at the gene ends were 4 bases for V and 5 bases for J; bases not matched to a gene: 13. CDR3 sequence: CASSWGLAGAPPDDNEQFF. The CDR3 region has the DNA TGTGCCAGCAGCTGGGGACTAGCGGGGGCTCCGCCGGACGACAATGAGCAGTTCTTC.